This TCR beta chain is drawn from a study of radiation and T cells in renal cell carcinoma. Study as a whole: Nephrectomy followed 15 Gy stereotactic body radiation by 4 weeks.

Method: immunoSEQ multiplex PCR; TCRdb's copy keeps in-frame clones and lacks some. This table holds 130,000 or so clones, nearly 90% found once. This clone was observed once. Its specificity is unknown. Study observations and caveats: In blood, top tumor clones expanded by 2 weeks, shrinking by 4. No pretreatment tumor biopsies were available for baseline clonotypes.

Germline V lookup: CDR1 LNHNV, CDR2 YYDKDF (reference sequence). This CDR3 spans 14 amino acids. Trimming took off 4 bases at V and 4 bases at J, with 13 bases between the two ends. Described time point: baseline pretreatment blood. Treatment: 15 Gy SBRT to primary tumor, nephrectomy 4 weeks later. The patient's renal cell carcinoma had clear cell pathology. The material sequenced was blood, taken from a patient whose treatment included radiotherapy and nephrectomy. J is TRBJ1-1 and V is TRBV15; D might be TRBD1 (5 bases). This sequence originates from a woman in her fifties or sixties with renal cell carcinoma. The CDR3, as DNA: TGTGCCACCAGCATTATCCAGGGTTTCACTGAAGCTTTCTTT. Protein: CATSIIQGFTEAFF.